These 24 T cell receptor beta chains originate from one sample sequenced in a study of T-cell reconstitution after alpha-beta-depleted transplantation in children. Construction of the TCRbeta library involved unique molecular identifiers. TCRdb reanalysed the PCR reads using MiXCR and keeps one entry per CDR3 protein. Found here are approximately 250,000 distinct CDR3 sequences, more than 20% of them singletons; the top ten hold 2% to 3%. The starting material was PBMCs, obtained before TCRalphabeta/CD19-depleted stem cell transplant. The receptor set was obtained from a girl between 2 and 10 years old with Fanconi anemia, due to receive a stem cell transplant.

The table lists this clonotype with many counts. V usage is TRBV6-7 and J usage is TRBJ2-7, with D possibly being TRBD1 (5 bases). Being an ORF, TRBV6-7 has a function that is uncertain. V was pared by 2 bases and J by 3 bases, with 14 bases between. The CDR3 is 15 amino acids. CDR3 in DNA: TGTGCCAGCAGTTACCTCCCAGGGCGAAACTACGAGCAGTACTTC. Protein: CASSYLPGRNYEQYF.

In this sample, this clonotype turned up a few times. The chain couples TRBV11-1 to TRBJ2-1; 11 bases are shared with TRBD2. V shed 5 bases, J shed 4 bases, and the junction held 7 bases outside the gene matches. The CDR3 loop spans 16 amino acids. CDR1 SGHAT and CDR2 FQDESV come from the germline V gene (reference sequence). CDR3 nucleotide sequence: TGTGCCAGCAGCGCCCTTAGCGGGAGGGAGTACAATGAGCAGTTCTTC. Its translation: CASSALSGREYNEQFF.

The chain joins TRBV11-2 to TRBJ2-1; the D gene could be TRBD1 or TRBD2 (5 bases each). V gave up 0 bases and J gave up 2 bases, with 14 bases separating them. CDR1 is SGHAT and CDR2 is FQNNGV in the germline V gene. This CDR3 is 17 amino acids long. The CDR3 protein is CASSLDGGLGAYNEQFF. CDR3 nucleotide sequence: TGTGCCAGCAGCTTAGATGGGGGTCTAGGGGCCTACAATGAGCAGTTCTTC.

This clonotype was recorded many times. The rearrangement links TRBV6-5 to TRBJ2-1; TRBD2 might be the D (5 bases). The CDR3 runs to 16 residues. Germline V gene sequence: CDR1 MNHEY, CDR2 SVGAGI. Trimming pared 5 bases from V and 6 bases from J, leaving 20 bases between. CDR3 sequence: CASSPSLATGINEQFF. The DNA of the CDR3 is TGTGCCAGCAGTCCAAGTCTAGCCACCGGAATCAATGAGCAGTTCTTC.

This clonotype was seen ten or more times. The chain links TRBV29-1 to TRBJ2-3; D might be TRBD2 (5 bases). The CDR3 has 15 amino acids. Germline V gene data show CDR1 as SQVTM and CDR2 as ANQGSEA. V was clipped by 4 bases and J by 0 bases, with 14 bases between them. CDR3 amino acids: CSVVDLSASTDTQYF. The CDR3 DNA is TGCAGCGTTGTGGACCTTAGCGCCAGCACAGATACGCAGTATTTT.

This clonotype was seen repeatedly, ten times or more. The chain uses TRBV29-1 and TRBJ1-5, with D possibly matching TRBD1 (6 bases). V was trimmed by 4 bases and J by 5 bases, leaving 12 bases between them. In germline, CDR1 is SQVTM, CDR2 ANQGSEA. The CDR3 spans 13 residues. The CDR3 here is CSVASGADQPQHF. The CDR3 nucleotides read TGCAGCGTTGCTTCAGGGGCGGATCAGCCCCAGCATTTT.

This clonotype was observed a few times. The chain uses TRBV15 and TRBJ2-7; 10 nucleotides agree with TRBD1. The CDR3 is 15 amino acids. Trimming at V came to 0 bases and at J to 7 bases, leaving 6 bases not matched to a gene. Germline V gives CDR1 LNHNV, CDR2 YYDKDF (reference sequence). The CDR3 DNA is TGTGCCACCAGCAGAGATTTGGGGACAGGGGTAGAGCAGTACTTC. It specifies CATSRDLGTGVEQYF.

The chain is built from TRBV12-3 or TRBV12-4 and TRBJ2-2; 7 nucleotides align to TRBD2. With 6 bases clipped from V and 5 bases from J, the junction kept 9 bases outside the gene matches. The CDR3 has 15 amino acids. This CDR3 is CASSPGLPITGELFF. The CDR3 nucleotides read TGTGCCAGCAGCCCGGGACTACCTATTACCGGGGAGCTGTTTTTT.

The chain couples TRBV4-2 to TRBJ2-3; 10 bases fit TRBD2. The V gene's germline CDR1 is LGHNA and CDR2 YNFKEQ. The CDR3 sequence is 20 residues long. The V gene end was trimmed by 0 bases and the J gene end by 3 bases; junction bases not matched to a gene: 15. The DNA for the CDR3 is TGTGCCAGCAGCCAAGATGGGGCTAGCGGGGGTTTTGCGCTGACAGATACGCAGTATTTT. Encoded protein: CASSQDGASGGFALTDTQYF.

There are many counts of this clonotype. The V and J genes are TRBV6-5 and TRBJ1-1, with D perhaps TRBD1 (5 bases). This CDR3 is built from 14 residues. The V end lost 7 bases, the J end lost 2 bases, and 14 bases lay between the germline ends. Germline V gene sequence: CDR1 MNHEY, CDR2 SVGAGI. The CDR3 is CASISRAYNTEAFF. As DNA, the CDR3 is TGTGCCAGCATTTCCAGGGCTTACAACACTGAAGCTTTCTTT.

This clonotype turned up a few times. This chain links TRBV20-1 with TRBJ1-2; the match to TRBD1 covers 9 bases. The CDR3 is 13 residues long. Trimming removed 6 bases from V and 2 bases from J; junction bases left unmatched: 4. Germline V gene lookup returns CDR1 DFQATT and CDR2 SNEGSKA (reference sequence). DNA for the CDR3: TGCAGTGCGCGACAGGGGGTAAACTATGGCTACACCTTC. This sequence encodes CSARQGVNYGYTF.

This clonotype was found many times. The chain combines TRBV13 with TRBJ1-3; D remains ambiguous. V gave up 0 bases and J gave up 4 bases, with 10 bases separating them. The CDR3 is 15 amino acids. CDR1 and CDR2 (germline): PRHDT, FYEKMQ (reference sequence). The CDR3 coding sequence is TGTGCCAGCAGCTTAGGAGTGCAGGCCGGAAACACCATATATTTT. Protein product: CASSLGVQAGNTIYF.

This clonotype was seen a handful of times. J is TRBJ2-7 and V is TRBV27, with 7 bases matching TRBD1. Germline loops: CDR1 MNHEY, CDR2 SMNVEV (reference sequence). Unmatched junction bases numbered 8, after V lost 0 bases and J lost 6 bases. This CDR3 has 15 amino acids. CDR3 amino acids: CASSLSGGASVEQYF. The CDR3 DNA follows: TGTGCCAGCAGTTTATCAGGGGGCGCCTCGGTCGAGCAGTACTTC.

This clonotype was seen a few times. The rearrangement links TRBV28 to TRBJ1-2; D gene uncertain. V shed 6 bases and J shed 2 bases, with 13 bases lying between them. Germline CDR1 reads MDHEN; CDR2 reads SYDVKM. The CDR3 is made up of 14 amino acids. CDR3 nucleotides: TGTGCCAGCAGCCCCAAGGGAAGGAACTATGGCTACACCTTC. This codes for CASSPKGRNYGYTF.

This clonotype has ten or more counts. The CDR3 here is CASSEALDTQYF. The CDR3 DNA sequence: TGTGCCAGCAGTGAAGCCCTGGATACGCAGTATTTT. The rearrangement links TRBV6-1 to TRBJ2-3; D not resolved. V was shortened by 0 bases and J by 6 bases, with 4 bases between the two germline ends. This CDR3 region has 12 residues. Germline V gives CDR1 MNHNS, CDR2 SASEGT.

The chain employs TRBV12-3 or TRBV12-4 and TRBJ2-5, with 11 bases identical to TRBD2. With V trimmed by 5 bases and J by 4 bases, 6 bases remained unmatched. This CDR3 is 15 amino acids long. The CDR3 loop is CASSALAGGRETQYF. The CDR3 bases are TGTGCCAGCAGTGCCTTAGCGGGGGGGAGAGAGACCCAGTACTTC.

This clonotype has a handful of counts. The gene calls are TRBV10-1 and TRBJ1-1, with 10 bases that match TRBD1. The CDR3 consists of 18 residues. V lost 3 bases, J lost 0 bases, and 10 bases stayed unmatched. Germline CDR1 WNHNN, CDR2 SYGVQD (reference sequence). The CDR3 nucleotides read TGCGCCAGCAGTGACGGACAGGGGGTTTTTCGCATGAACACTGAAGCTTTCTTT. This translates into CASSDGQGVFRMNTEAFF.

This clonotype has only a few counts. The rearrangement joins TRBV5-1 to TRBJ1-6; 7 bases line up with TRBD1. Germline CDR1 reads SGHRS; CDR2 reads YFSETQ. The CDR3 covers 16 residues. Losses at the gene ends were 3 bases for V and 0 bases for J; bases not matched to a gene: 3. CDR3 nucleotide sequence: TGCGCCAGCAGCTCCCGGGACAGCTCCTATAATTCACCCCTCCACTTT. Protein: CASSSRDSSYNSPLHF.

There are many counts of this clonotype. V is TRBV29-1 and J is TRBJ2-6; 10 bases match TRBD1. The length of the CDR3 is 14 residues. With 6 bases clipped from V and 2 bases from J, the junction kept 1 base outside the gene matches. The germline V gene has CDR1 SQVTM and CDR2 ANQGSEA. CDR3 residues: CSVGTGAGANVLTF. CDR3 coding DNA: TGCAGCGTGGGGACAGGGGCTGGGGCCAACGTCCTGACTTTC.

Ten or more counts support this clonotype. This chain joins TRBV20-1 and TRBJ2-7, with TRBD2 matching 10 bases. This CDR3 comprises 15 residues. Germline V gene data show CDR1 as DFQATT and CDR2 as SNEGSKA (reference sequence). CDR3 region: CGTATVSGGAYEQYF. CDR3 DNA: TGCGGAACAGCGACCGTAAGCGGGGGGGCTTACGAGCAGTACTTC.

This clonotype was counted between two and nine times. This chain uses TRBV4-1 with TRBJ2-7; 9 bases agree with TRBD2. The CDR3 runs to 13 residues. Looked up from germline, CDR1 is MGHRA and CDR2 is YSYEKL. Unmatched junction bases numbered 4, after V lost 4 bases and J lost 6 bases. DNA of the CDR3: TGCGCCAGCAGCCGTAGCGGGAGCTTCGAGCAGTACTTC. Its protein is CASSRSGSFEQYF.

This clonotype appeared a few times. The V and J genes are TRBV5-1 and TRBJ2-1, with 10 positions matching TRBD1. The CDR3 is 16 residues long. Trimming removed 4 bases from V and 5 bases from J; junction bases left unmatched: 9. Germline CDR1 and CDR2: SGHRS and YFSETQ. CDR3 DNA: TGCGCCAGCAGCCAAGTGCCGGGACAGGGGCACAATGAGCAGTTCTTC. Protein: CASSQVPGQGHNEQFF.

This clonotype was observed at least ten times. The rearrangement joins TRBV12-3 or TRBV12-4 to TRBJ2-1; 7 bases are shared with TRBD1. Unmatched junction bases numbered 4, after V lost 5 bases and J lost 0 bases. The CDR3 spans 15 residues. CDR3 loop: CASSIGGSSYNEQFF. The CDR3 DNA reads as TGTGCCAGCAGTATAGGGGGCAGCTCCTACAATGAGCAGTTCTTC.

This sequence joins TRBV7-9 and TRBJ2-7; maybe TRBD1 (6 bases). The CDR3 is 15 residues long. Germline CDR1 is SEHNR and CDR2 is FQNEAQ (reference sequence). The V and J ends lost 5 bases and 6 bases respectively, with 20 bases between them. CDR3 nucleotides: TGTGCCAGCAGCGTCACCGGGACACTGACTTCCGAGCAGTACTTC. Protein sequence: CASSVTGTLTSEQYF.